The 32 T cell receptor beta chains given below trace back to one sample, sequenced in a study of T cells after yellow fever vaccination. Via MiXCR, TCRdb re-called the 5' RACE reads, giving one row per CDR3 protein. This table has 200,000 to 300,000 distinct CDR3 sequences, about an eighth appearing once. Sequenced material: CD4+ T cells sorted from PBMCs, taken 45 days after the yellow fever booster vaccination. Source of these receptors: a man younger than 45 who received the YFV17D yellow fever vaccine.

The V call is TRBV5-4, the J call TRBJ1-1, with no clear D. The CDR3 runs 16 residues. V was shortened by 1 base and J by 5 bases, with 18 bases between the two germline ends. Germline CDR1 SGHNT, CDR2 YYREEE (reference sequence). CDR3 nucleotide sequence: TGTGCCAGCAGCTTGAGAGGACGGGAGAAAGCTACTGAAGCTTTCTTT. It codes for CASSLRGREKATEAFF.

There are many counts of this clonotype. CDR3 bases: TGTGCCAGCAGCTTAGCGTCTACGTCGAACACTGAAGCTTTCTTT. Its protein is CASSLASTSNTEAFF. V gene TRBV7-2 combines with J gene TRBJ1-1; D call uncertain. The germline V and J ends were trimmed by 0 bases and 1 base, with 9 bases remaining between them. The CDR3 totals 15 residues. Germline V gene lookup returns CDR1 SGHTA and CDR2 FQGNSA.

The chain joins TRBV7-2 to TRBJ2-2, with D maybe TRBD1 (6 bases). Germline V gene lookup returns CDR1 SGHTA and CDR2 FQGNSA. With 7 bases removed from V and 1 base from J, the gap between germline ends came to 16 bases. The CDR3 loop spans 16 amino acids. CDR3 coding DNA: TGTGCCAGCACCCGACCCCAGGGACAGAACACCGGGGAGCTGTTTTTT. It translates to CASTRPQGQNTGELFF.

The rearrangement links TRBV7-2 to TRBJ2-7; 12 nucleotides line up with TRBD2. Germline V CDR1 and CDR2: SGHTA, FQGNSA. This CDR3 is built from 16 residues. J was trimmed by 2 bases and V by 2 bases; bases with no gene match: 4. CDR3 residues: CASSLILAGGPYEQYF. The CDR3 DNA reads as TGTGCCAGCAGCTTAATCCTAGCGGGAGGGCCCTACGAGCAGTACTTC.

V usage is TRBV20-1 and J usage is TRBJ2-5; D call uncertain. Germline CDR1 reads DFQATT; CDR2 reads SNEGSKA (reference sequence). V shed 0 bases and J shed 4 bases, with 9 bases lying between them. The CDR3 covers 13 residues. The CDR3 DNA follows: TGCAGTGCTAGAGATTACGGGCCAGAGACCCAGTACTTC. Amino acid sequence: CSARDYGPETQYF.

This clonotype was observed a single time. J is TRBJ2-1 and V is TRBV7-9; D perhaps matches TRBD2 (6 bases). Between the trimmed V and J ends, which lost 5 bases and 5 bases, there was a span of 16 bases. The CDR3 sequence is 15 residues long. Germline V CDR1 and CDR2: SEHNR, FQNEAQ (reference sequence). For the CDR3, the DNA is TGTGCCAGCAGCACCCGACTAGTTACCCACAATGAGCAGTTCTTC. Amino acids: CASSTRLVTHNEQFF.

The J gene is TRBJ2-1, the V gene TRBV6-1; 7 nucleotides line up with TRBD2. CDR1 and CDR2 (germline): MNHNS, SASEGT. The CDR3 covers 17 residues. Trimming took 8 bases from V and 0 from J; bases not matched to a gene: 13. The DNA for the CDR3 is TGTGCCAGCCAGCGGGGATGGGGAGCCGGCTCCTACAATGAGCAGTTCTTC. Amino acids: CASQRGWGAGSYNEQFF.

The rearrangement links TRBV5-1 to TRBJ2-3; 9 bases are shared with TRBD2. Trimming at V came to 5 bases and at J to 4 bases, leaving 2 bases not matched to a gene. Germline lookup yields CDR1 SGHRS and CDR2 YFSETQ. The CDR3 totals 13 residues. The CDR3 loop reads CASRIAGADTQYF. The CDR3 DNA follows: TGCGCCAGCAGAATAGCGGGAGCAGATACGCAGTATTTT.

The chain recombines TRBV5-1 with TRBJ2-1; D is uncertain. This CDR3 region has 16 residues. The V gene's germline CDR1 is SGHRS and CDR2 YFSETQ. V lost 4 bases and J 0 bases, leaving 14 bases between the germline ends. The CDR3 bases are TGCGCCAGCAGCGCGACCAGGCAGAGCTCCTACAATGAGCAGTTCTTC. Amino acids: CASSATRQSSYNEQFF.

V and J are TRBV6-5 and TRBJ1-3, with D maybe TRBD1 (6 bases). V lost 4 bases and J lost 5, with 15 bases in between. This CDR3 is 15 amino acids long. CDR1 is MNHEY, CDR2 SVGAGI, per germline. CDR3 bases: TGTGCCAGCAGTTCCTCTGGACAGTCCAGAAACACCATATATTTT. Translation gives CASSSSGQSRNTIYF.

This clonotype has ten or more counts. V is TRBV5-1 and J is TRBJ2-5, with TRBD2 as a possible D gene (6 bases). The germline V gene encodes CDR1 SGHRS and CDR2 YFSETQ. V lost 4 bases and J 3 bases, leaving 13 bases between the germline ends. This CDR3 has 14 amino acids. CDR3 protein: CASSPRSSEETQYF. For the CDR3, the DNA is TGCGCCAGCAGCCCCCGATCTAGCGAAGAGACCCAGTACTTC.

This clonotype was seen only a few times. The chain carries TRBV5-8 and TRBJ2-1, with 7 bases matching TRBD2. Germline lookup yields CDR1 SGHTS and CDR2 YDEGEE. V gave up 6 bases and J gave up 8 bases; unmatched junction bases: 11. CDR3 length: 14 amino acids. The CDR3 is CASNSGRLVDEQFF. CDR3 sequence (DNA): TGTGCCAGCAACTCCGGGAGGTTGGTTGATGAGCAGTTCTTC.

Ten or more counts support this clonotype. The chain joins TRBV5-1 to TRBJ1-3; D might be TRBD1 (5 bases). V was pared by 4 bases and J by 3 bases, with 17 bases between. Germline CDR1 reads SGHRS; CDR2 reads YFSETQ. This CDR3 has 16 residues. CDR3 nucleotide sequence: TGCGCCAGCAGCGACGGGACGGGTGGAGGTGGAAACACCATATATTTT. This gives the protein CASSDGTGGGGNTIYF.

This clonotype was seen many times. The CDR3 spells CSVEGHGETQYF. Here the CDR3 DNA reads TGCAGCGTTGAAGGACACGGGGAGACCCAGTACTTC. This chain uses TRBV29-1 with TRBJ2-5, with D hard to call. The CDR3 has 12 residues. Deletions cut 1 base from V and 5 bases from J, with 8 bases between. Per germline, CDR1 SQVTM and CDR2 ANQGSEA.

V gene TRBV5-1 combines with J gene TRBJ2-7, with 8 positions matching TRBD2. V was pared by 1 base and J by 2 bases, with 5 bases of the junction left unmatched. CDR3 length: 15 residues. The germline V gene has CDR1 SGHRS and CDR2 YFSETQ. CDR3 sequence (DNA): TGCGCCAGCAGCTTGCAGGGACTAGGGGCCTACGAGCAGTACTTC. As protein: CASSLQGLGAYEQYF.

The genes are TRBV20-1 and TRBJ1-5, with 9 bases fitting TRBD1. This CDR3 comprises 15 residues. Germline V CDR1 and CDR2: DFQATT, SNEGSKA (reference sequence). After removal of 6 bases from V and 4 bases from J, the junction contained 10 bases not matched to a gene. Here the CDR3 DNA reads TGCAGTGCCCAGTCCGCAGGACAGGGGAATCAGCCCCAGCATTTT. This gives the protein CSAQSAGQGNQPQHF.

The chain carries TRBV6-2 or TRBV6-3 and TRBJ1-2; no definite D call. The CDR3 consists of 15 residues. Trimming shortened V by 2 bases and J by 11 bases, and 21 bases separated the two germline ends. Per germline, CDR1 MNHEY and CDR2 SVGEGT. The CDR3 here is CASSYAGEAVMTYTF. Written as DNA, the CDR3 is TGTGCCAGCAGTTACGCGGGTGAAGCGGTCATGACTTACACCTTC.

The rearrangement uses TRBV20-1 and TRBJ2-7; D is possibly TRBD1 or TRBD2 (6 bases each). The V end was cut by 6 bases, the J end by 7 bases, with 25 bases between. There are 15 residues in the CDR3. Germline lookup yields CDR1 DFQATT and CDR2 SNEGSKA (reference sequence). CDR3 sequence reads: CSAQRGDTLTREQYF. The CDR3 DNA follows: TGCAGTGCCCAAAGGGGGGACACATTGACCCGGGAGCAGTACTTC.

The table lists this clonotype with a few counts. The chain couples TRBV19 to TRBJ2-7, with 7 bases that match TRBD1. V was pared by 5 bases and J by 4 bases, with 11 bases of the junction left unmatched. This CDR3 is built from 15 residues. In germline, CDR1 is LNHDA, CDR2 SQIVND (reference sequence). CDR3 protein: CASSQPQGSRYEQYF. DNA of the CDR3: TGTGCCAGTAGTCAGCCACAGGGGAGCAGGTACGAGCAGTACTTC. The entire variable domain, with the rest obtained from reference TRBV19 and TRBJ2-7, is as follows: DGGITQSPKYLFRKEGQNVTLSCEQNLNHDAMYWYRQDPGQGLRLIYYSQIVNDFQKGDIAEGYSVSREKKESFPLTVTSAQKNPTAFYLCASSQPQGSRYEQYFGPGTRLTVT.

This clonotype was seen a handful of times. The chain couples TRBV20-1 to TRBJ2-5; 7 bases are shared with TRBD1. Trimming at V came to 3 bases and at J to 5 bases, leaving 9 bases not matched to a gene. The CDR3 has 14 residues. Germline values: CDR1 DFQATT, CDR2 SNEGSKA (reference sequence). CDR3 loop: CSARGTGAGETQYF. The CDR3, as DNA: TGCAGTGCTAGGGGTACAGGGGCCGGGGAGACCCAGTACTTC.

This clonotype was seen ten or more times. The chain couples TRBV2 to TRBJ2-2; D not certain. The length of the CDR3 is 14 residues. Germline V gene sequence: CDR1 SNHLY, CDR2 FYNNEI. V gave up 5 bases and J gave up 3 bases, with 10 bases separating them. The CDR3 region is CASSSYGDTGELFF. The CDR3 coding sequence is TGTGCCAGCAGTTCCTACGGAGACACCGGGGAGCTGTTTTTT.

The chain employs TRBV7-9 and TRBJ1-6; 8 bases are a match to TRBD1. CDR1 is SEHNR, CDR2 FQNEAQ, per germline (reference sequence). The junction had 6 bases not matched to a gene; V was cut back by 5 bases and J by 6 bases. The CDR3 runs 15 residues. The CDR3 loop is CASSPDRGSNSPLHF. The CDR3 DNA is TGTGCCAGCAGCCCAGACAGGGGTTCTAATTCACCCCTCCACTTT.

This clonotype was counted between two and nine times. The CDR3 here is CASSLEFRGGKNIQYF. Here the CDR3 DNA reads TGTGCCAGCAGCTTAGAGTTTCGAGGGGGCAAAAACATTCAGTACTTC. V gene TRBV7-2 combines with J gene TRBJ2-4; a possible D gene is TRBD1 (6 bases). The CDR3 contains 16 residues. V was cut by 1 base and J by 3 bases, with 13 bases left in between. From germline, CDR1 is SGHTA and CDR2 FQGNSA.

The J gene is TRBJ2-3, the V gene TRBV5-1, with 15 positions matching TRBD2. This CDR3 is built from 17 residues. Germline assignment: CDR1 SGHRS and CDR2 YFSETQ. V lost 3 bases and J lost 6; bases outside the gene matches: 8. The CDR3 protein is CASSYNHGTSGRDTQYF. CDR3 DNA: TGCGCCAGCAGCTACAATCATGGGACTAGCGGGAGGGATACGCAGTATTTT.

V usage is TRBV9 and J usage is TRBJ2-5; D is ambiguous. V was clipped by 0 bases and J by 1 base, with 7 bases between them. The CDR3 length is 14 residues. Germline values: CDR1 SGDLS, CDR2 YYNGEE. CDR3 nucleotide sequence: TGTGCCAGCAGCGTAGACCCGGGCCAAGAGACCCAGTACTTC. Translated: CASSVDPGQETQYF.

This clonotype was detected ten times or more. The V call is TRBV20-1, the J call TRBJ2-4; unclear D gene. V was clipped by 5 bases and J by 5 bases, with 13 bases between them. CDR3 size: 13 residues. Germline assignment: CDR1 DFQATT and CDR2 SNEGSKA (reference sequence). The CDR3 is CSAPRVEENIQYF. The CDR3 DNA sequence: TGCAGTGCTCCCCGGGTTGAAGAAAACATTCAGTACTTC.

This clonotype was detected only a few times. V gene TRBV20-1 combines with J gene TRBJ2-7; tentative D call: TRBD2 (5 bases). The length of the CDR3 is 15 residues. V was shortened by 0 bases and J by 5 bases, with 17 bases between the two germline ends. Germline loops: CDR1 DFQATT, CDR2 SNEGSKA (reference sequence). The CDR3 sequence: CSARDVLGLSDEQYF. The CDR3 region has the DNA TGCAGTGCTAGAGATGTACTCGGACTTAGTGACGAGCAGTACTTC.

This clonotype was seen a few times. DNA for the CDR3: TGCAGTGCTCTAATGAGGGGGCGAGCTAATGAAAAACTGTTTTTT. Translated, it gives CSALMRGRANEKLFF. V is TRBV20-1 and J is TRBJ1-4, with 7 bases fitting TRBD1. The CDR3 runs 15 residues. CDR1 is DFQATT, CDR2 SNEGSKA, per germline (reference sequence). Trimming removed 5 bases from V and 3 bases from J; junction bases left unmatched: 9.

This clonotype was detected only a few times. This chain joins TRBV7-2 and TRBJ1-2; 10 nucleotides align to TRBD1. V shed 4 bases, J shed 6 bases, and the junction held 2 bases outside the gene matches. From germline, CDR1 is SGHTA and CDR2 FQGNSA. This CDR3 is built from 13 residues. The CDR3 region has the DNA TGTGCCAGCAGCTGGACAGGGGGGAATGGCTACACCTTC. Translation: CASSWTGGNGYTF.

This clonotype occurred many times. V gene TRBV20-1 combines with J gene TRBJ2-3, with 10 bases matching TRBD2. Trimming at V came to 4 bases and at J to 4 bases, leaving 8 bases not matched to a gene. Per germline, CDR1 DFQATT and CDR2 SNEGSKA (reference sequence). The CDR3 is 15 residues long. CDR3 sequence (DNA): TGCAGTGCTACCACCGGGACTAGCGTCTCAGATACGCAGTATTTT. The encoded protein is CSATTGTSVSDTQYF.

This rearrangement joins TRBV25-1 to TRBJ2-5, with D maybe TRBD1 (6 bases). CDR1 and CDR2 from the germline V gene are MGHDK and SYGVNS. The V end was cut by 4 bases, the J end by 4 bases, with 16 bases between. The CDR3 length is 15 residues. CDR3 DNA sequence: TGTGCCAGCAGTGCTGATACAGGGTTGGGAGAGACCCAGTACTTC. As protein: CASSADTGLGETQYF.

The V call is TRBV7-9, the J call TRBJ2-7; D is possibly TRBD2 (5 bases). V was cut by 5 bases and J by 3 bases, with 20 bases left in between. Germline V gene data show CDR1 as SEHNR and CDR2 as FQNEAQ (reference sequence). The CDR3 runs 16 residues. The CDR3 region is CASSPFKQSEGYEQYF. CDR3 nucleotides: TGTGCCAGCAGCCCATTTAAACAGAGCGAGGGCTACGAGCAGTACTTC.